This T cell receptor (beta chain) was observed in a study of breast tumors, draining lymph nodes, adjacent tissues. TCRdb analysed the multiplex PCR reads with MiXCR anew, one entry per CDR3 protein. The sample yields about 7,200 distinct CDR3 sequences, approximately 42% seen once. Germline V gene data show CDR1 as MNHNY and CDR2 as SVGAGI (reference sequence). The CDR3 has 16 amino acids. V was pared by 3 bases and J by 5 bases, with 9 bases of the junction left unmatched. Ten or more counts support this clonotype. The rearrangement joins TRBV6-6 to TRBJ2-1; 8 bases fit TRBD2. The sequencing sample was made of tumor-adjacent breast tissue. The origin of this receptor is a female donor with breast cancer. Some clones in this sample may be carry-over from other donors' samples. Written as DNA, the CDR3 is TGTGCCAGCAGTTATAACGCGGGGGGATTTGACAATGAGCAGTTCTTC. Translation gives CASSYNAGGFDNEQFF.